These T cell receptor beta chains were read from a single sample in a study of CD8 T cells in Susac syndrome. MiXCR was run by TCRdb on the immunoSEQ multiplex PCR reads, yielding one entry per CDR3 protein. The sample has tens of thousands of distinct CDR3 sequences, less than 95% seen once. Sequencing was carried out using CD8+ T cells from PBMCs. The receptors were sampled from a human donor in good health. CDR3s include the opening cysteine and the closing phenylalanine or tryptophan. A D gene is named only where the DNA matches it firmly. The listing skips clone size in some rows; elsewhere it reads once, few, many or a size class.

>-|TRBV6-2/TRBV6-3|TRBJ2-6|-
CASSYWALFSGANVLTF
TGTGCCAGCAGTTACTGGGCCCTATTCTCTGGGGCCAACGTCCTGACTTTC
>-|TRBV12-3/TRBV12-4|TRBJ2-3|-
CASSQRREPTDTQYF
TGTGCCAGCAGTCAGCGCCGGGAGCCGACAGATACGCAGTATTTT
>-|TRBV11-2|TRBJ2-1|TRBD2
CASSFSSGVFTYNEQFF
TGTGCCAGCAGCTTTTCTAGCGGGGTATTTACGTACAATGAGCAGTTCTTC
>-|TRBV20-1|TRBJ1-2|TRBD1
CSARDRQGARSGYTF
TGCAGTGCTAGAGATAGACAGGGGGCGCGGAGTGGCTACACCTTC
>-|TRBV12-3/TRBV12-4|TRBJ2-7|-
CASSFSSTYEQYF
TGTGCCAGCAGTTTCTCAAGCACCTACGAGCAGTACTTC
>-|TRBV5-4|TRBJ2-7|TRBD1
CASSLRDRSYEQYF
TGTGCCAGCAGCTTGCGGGACAGATCCTACGAGCAGTACTTC
>-|TRBV6-2/TRBV6-3|TRBJ1-1|TRBD1
CASSYLTGGTQGTEAFF
TGTGCCAGCAGTTACTTGACAGGGGGCACTCAAGGTACTGAAGCTTTCTTT
>-|TRBV9|TRBJ2-1|-
CASSAGTIHNEQFF
TGTGCCAGCAGCGCAGGGACGATCCACAATGAGCAGTTCTTC
>-|TRBV12-3/TRBV12-4|TRBJ2-1|TRBD1
CASSRTGVNEQFF
TGTGCCAGCTCCCGGACAGGAGTCAATGAGCAGTTCTTC
>-|TRBV10-3|TRBJ2-3|-
CAISEGGGPRDTQYF
TGTGCCATCAGTGAAGGGGGGGGGCCCAGGGATACGCAGTATTTT
>-|TRBV6-1|TRBJ2-3|TRBD2
CASSAGAGRTDTQYF
TGTGCCAGCAGTGCGGGAGCGGGGCGCACAGATACGCAGTATTTT
>-|TRBV29-1|TRBJ2-1|-
CSVDGGMVNEQFF
TGCAGCGTTGATGGGGGGATGGTAAATGAGCAGTTCTTC
>few|TRBV11-1|TRBJ1-3|TRBD1
CASSPPILDDRADGSGNTIYF
TGTGCCAGCAGCCCCCCAATACTTGATGACAGGGCGGACGGCTCTGGAAACACCATATATTTT
>-|TRBV10-2|TRBJ2-1|-
CATSLGRYNEQFF
TGCGCCACCTCTTTGGGGAGGTACAATGAGCAGTTCTTC
>-|TRBV7-9|TRBJ1-2|TRBD1
CASSYDRAHGYTF
TGTGCCAGCAGCTACGACAGGGCCCATGGCTACACCTTC
>-|TRBV4-2|TRBJ1-4|-
CASSPGPSTNEKLFF
TGTGCCAGCAGCCCCGGGCCCTCAACTAATGAAAAACTGTTTTTT
>once|TRBV7-9|TRBJ1-4|-
CASSLAEGTNEKLFF
TGTGCCAGCAGCTTAGCGGAGGGAACTAATGAAAAACTGTTTTTT
>-|TRBV4-1|TRBJ2-7|-
CASSQDIGSYEQYF
TGCGCCAGCAGCCAAGATATCGGGTCCTACGAGCAGTACTTC
>-|TRBV20-1|TRBJ1-2|TRBD1
CSAIRDREEYGGYTF
TGCAGTGCTATCCGGGACAGGGAGGAGTATGGTGGCTACACCTTC
>-|TRBV20-1|TRBJ2-1|-
CSARAGQSSYNEQFF
TGCAGTGCGCGTGCCGGACAGAGCTCCTACAATGAGCAGTTCTTC
>-|TRBV7-9|TRBJ2-7|-
CASSGHRRDEQYF
TGTGCCAGCAGCGGTCACAGACGCGACGAGCAGTACTTC
>-|TRBV27|TRBJ2-7|TRBD1
CASSSPSDRVNPYEQYF
TGTGCCAGCAGTTCCCCAAGCGACAGGGTCAATCCCTACGAGCAGTACTTC
>-|TRBV2|TRBJ1-4|-
CASILYSSTNEKLFF
TGTGCCAGCATTTTGTACAGCTCAACTAATGAAAAACTGTTTTTT
>once|TRBV27|TRBJ2-3|TRBD2
CASSFLPGGSIDTQYF
TGTGCCAGCAGTTTCCTCCCGGGGGGGTCTATAGATACGCAGTATTTT
>-|TRBV12-3/TRBV12-4|TRBJ1-6|-
CASSIYRVSPLHF
TGTGCCAGCAGTATTTACAGGGTTTCACCCCTCCACTTT
>-|TRBV12-3/TRBV12-4|TRBJ2-7|-
CASTGSSYEQYF
TGTGCCAGCACAGGGTCCTCCTACGAGCAGTACTTC
>once|TRBV25-1|TRBJ1-6|-
CASSNMGNGSPLHF
TGTGCCAGCAGTAACATGGGGAATGGGTCACCCCTCCACTTT
>-|TRBV5-1|TRBJ2-7|-
CASSLGHSSYEQYF
TGCGCCAGCAGCCTGGGACATTCCTCCTACGAGCAGTACTTC
>once|TRBV5-6|TRBJ2-1|-
CASSLGSALYNEQFF
TGTGCCAGCAGCTTGGGGTCGGCCCTCTACAATGAGCAGTTCTTC
>-|TRBV7-9|TRBJ1-5|TRBD1
CASSSGTGGNQPQHF
TGTGCCAGCAGCTCCGGGACAGGGGGCAATCAGCCCCAGCATTTT
>-|TRBV15|TRBJ2-5|-
CATRARRLETQYF
TGTGCCACCAGAGCCCGCCGTCTGGAGACCCAGTACTTC
>-|TRBV7-9|TRBJ1-6|TRBD1
CASSTRPGQGHSPLHF
TGTGCCAGCAGCACGAGACCGGGACAGGGCCATTCACCCCTCCACTTT
>-|TRBV19|TRBJ1-2|TRBD1
CASSIPGTDRYGYTF
TGTGCCAGTAGTATTCCCGGGACAGACCGCTATGGCTACACCTTC
>few|TRBV20-1|TRBJ2-2|-
CSARLGNTGELFF
TGCAGTGCTAGATTGGGGAACACCGGGGAGCTGTTTTTT
>-|TRBV14|TRBJ1-1|-
CASSQVEGTEAFF
TGTGCCAGCAGCCAAGTCGAGGGGACTGAAGCTTTCTTT
>-|TRBV20-1|TRBJ2-6|-
CSAEDRRSGANVLTF
TGCAGTGCTGAGGACAGACGCTCTGGGGCCAACGTCCTGACTTTC